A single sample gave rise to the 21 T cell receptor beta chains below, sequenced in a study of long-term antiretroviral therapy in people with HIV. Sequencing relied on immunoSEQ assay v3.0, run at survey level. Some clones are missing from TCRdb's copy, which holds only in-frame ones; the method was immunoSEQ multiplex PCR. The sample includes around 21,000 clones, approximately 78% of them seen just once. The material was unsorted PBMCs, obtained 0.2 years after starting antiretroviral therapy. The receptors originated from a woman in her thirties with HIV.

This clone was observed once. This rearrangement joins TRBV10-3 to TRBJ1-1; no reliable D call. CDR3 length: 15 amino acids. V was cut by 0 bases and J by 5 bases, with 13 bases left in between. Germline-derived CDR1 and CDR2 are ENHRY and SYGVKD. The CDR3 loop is CAISESAAKQTEAFF. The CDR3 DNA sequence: TGTGCCATCAGTGAGTCCGCGGCGAAACAGACTGAAGCTTTCTTT.

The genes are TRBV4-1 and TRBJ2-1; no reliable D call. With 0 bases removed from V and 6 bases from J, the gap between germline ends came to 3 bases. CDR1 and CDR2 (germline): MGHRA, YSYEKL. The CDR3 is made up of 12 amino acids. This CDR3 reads CASSQESNEQFF. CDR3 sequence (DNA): TGCGCCAGCAGCCAAGAATCCAATGAGCAGTTCTTC.

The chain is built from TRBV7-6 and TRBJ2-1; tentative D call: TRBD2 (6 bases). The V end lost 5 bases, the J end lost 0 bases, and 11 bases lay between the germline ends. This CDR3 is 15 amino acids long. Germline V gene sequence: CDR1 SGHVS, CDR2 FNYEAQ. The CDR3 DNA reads TGTGCCAGCAGCCCCGGGGGACTCTCCTACAATGAGCAGTTCTTC. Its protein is CASSPGGLSYNEQFF.

In DNA form, the CDR3 reads TGTGCCAGCAGCTTCGACAGGGAATATGGCTACACCTTC. Residues: CASSFDREYGYTF. J is TRBJ1-2 and V is TRBV7-2; TRBD1 agrees at 7 bases. V shed 3 bases and J 5 bases; nucleotides not matched to a gene: 3. Germline values: CDR1 SGHTA, CDR2 FQGNSA. The CDR3 sequence is 13 residues long.

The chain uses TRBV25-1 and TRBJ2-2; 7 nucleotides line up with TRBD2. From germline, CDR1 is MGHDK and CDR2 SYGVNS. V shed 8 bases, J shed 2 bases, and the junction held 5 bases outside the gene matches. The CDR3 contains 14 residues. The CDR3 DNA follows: TGTGCCAGCCGGGAGGCCACCAACACCGGGGAGCTGTTTTTT. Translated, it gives CASREATNTGELFF.

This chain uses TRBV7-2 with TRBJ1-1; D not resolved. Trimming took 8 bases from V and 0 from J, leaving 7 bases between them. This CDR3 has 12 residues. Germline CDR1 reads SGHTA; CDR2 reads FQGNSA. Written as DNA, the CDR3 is TGTGCCAGCCTACGGATGAACACTGAAGCTTTCTTT. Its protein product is CASLRMNTEAFF.

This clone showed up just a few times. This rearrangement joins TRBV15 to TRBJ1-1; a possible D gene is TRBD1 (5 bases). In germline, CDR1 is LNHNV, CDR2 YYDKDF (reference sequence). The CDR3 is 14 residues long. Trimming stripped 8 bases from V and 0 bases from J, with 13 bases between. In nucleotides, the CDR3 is TGTGCCACCTCCGGGACCGTCATGAACACTGAAGCTTTCTTT. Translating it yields CATSGTVMNTEAFF. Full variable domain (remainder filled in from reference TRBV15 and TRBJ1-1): DAMVIQNPRYQVTQFGKPVTLSCSQTLNHNVMYWYQQKSSQAPKLLFHYYDKDFNNEADTPDNFQSRRPNTSFCFLDIRSPGLGDTAMYLCATSGTVMNTEAFFGQGTRLTVV.

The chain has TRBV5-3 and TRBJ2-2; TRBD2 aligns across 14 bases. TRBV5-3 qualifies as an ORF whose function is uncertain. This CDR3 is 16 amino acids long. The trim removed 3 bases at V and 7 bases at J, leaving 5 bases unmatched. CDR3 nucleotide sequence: TGTGCCAGAAGCTCGGGACTAGCGGGGGCAGACGGGGAGCTGTTTTTT. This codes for CARSSGLAGADGELFF.

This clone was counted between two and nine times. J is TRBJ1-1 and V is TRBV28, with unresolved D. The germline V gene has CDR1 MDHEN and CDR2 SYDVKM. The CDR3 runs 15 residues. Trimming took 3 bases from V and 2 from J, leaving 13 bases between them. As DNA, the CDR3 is TGTGCCAGCAGTTTTCTTAGCAGGACTAACACTGAAGCTTTCTTT. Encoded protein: CASSFLSRTNTEAFF.

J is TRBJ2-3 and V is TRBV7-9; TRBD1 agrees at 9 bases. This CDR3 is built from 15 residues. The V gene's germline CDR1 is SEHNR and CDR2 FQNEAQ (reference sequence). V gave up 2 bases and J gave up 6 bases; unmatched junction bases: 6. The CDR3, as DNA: TGTGCCAGCAGCTTACACGGACAGGGGAGTGATACGCAGTATTTT. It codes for CASSLHGQGSDTQYF.

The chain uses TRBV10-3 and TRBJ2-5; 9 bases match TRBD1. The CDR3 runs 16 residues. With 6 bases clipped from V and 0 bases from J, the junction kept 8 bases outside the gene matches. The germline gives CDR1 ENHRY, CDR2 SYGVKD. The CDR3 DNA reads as TGTGCCATCAGCGATTCCGGGACAGGGAACCAAGAGACCCAGTACTTC. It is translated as CAISDSGTGNQETQYF.

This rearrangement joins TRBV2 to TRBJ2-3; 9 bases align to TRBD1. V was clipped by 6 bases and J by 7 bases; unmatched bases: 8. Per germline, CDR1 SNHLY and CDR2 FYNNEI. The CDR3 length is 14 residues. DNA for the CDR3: TGTGCCAGCAGCGGAAGGGACAGGGCGCATACGCAGTATTTT. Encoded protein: CASSGRDRAHTQYF.

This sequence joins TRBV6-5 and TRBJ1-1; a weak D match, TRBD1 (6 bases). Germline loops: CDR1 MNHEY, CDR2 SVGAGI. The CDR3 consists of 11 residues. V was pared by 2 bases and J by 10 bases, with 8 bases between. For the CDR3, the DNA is TGTGCCAGCAGTTACGGGGGGCTAGCTTTCTTT. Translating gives CASSYGGLAFF.

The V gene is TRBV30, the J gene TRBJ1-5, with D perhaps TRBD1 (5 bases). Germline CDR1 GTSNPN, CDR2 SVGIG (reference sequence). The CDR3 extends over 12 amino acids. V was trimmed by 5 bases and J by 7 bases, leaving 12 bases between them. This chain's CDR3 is CAWGGPGQPQHF. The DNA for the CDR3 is TGTGCCTGGGGGGGACCAGGACAGCCCCAGCATTTT.

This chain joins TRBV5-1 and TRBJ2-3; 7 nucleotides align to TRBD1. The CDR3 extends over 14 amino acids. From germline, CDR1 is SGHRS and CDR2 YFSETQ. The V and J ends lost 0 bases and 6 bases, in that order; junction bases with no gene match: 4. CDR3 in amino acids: CASSLGQGPDTQYF. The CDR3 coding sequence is TGCGCCAGCAGCTTGGGACAGGGACCCGATACGCAGTATTTT.

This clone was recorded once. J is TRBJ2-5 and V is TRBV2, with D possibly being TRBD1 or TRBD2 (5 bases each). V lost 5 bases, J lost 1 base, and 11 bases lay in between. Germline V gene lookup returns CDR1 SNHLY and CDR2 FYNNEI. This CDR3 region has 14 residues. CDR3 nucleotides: TGTGCCAGCAGTCCCAGGGAGCCCCAAGAGACCCAGTACTTC. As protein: CASSPREPQETQYF.

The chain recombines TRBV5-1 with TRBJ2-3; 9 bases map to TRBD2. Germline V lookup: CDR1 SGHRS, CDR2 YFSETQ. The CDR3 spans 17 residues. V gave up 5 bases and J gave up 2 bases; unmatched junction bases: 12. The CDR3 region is CASSRKAGGLPTDTQYF. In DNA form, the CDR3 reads TGCGCCAGCAGTCGAAAAGCGGGGGGCCTACCCACAGATACGCAGTATTTT.

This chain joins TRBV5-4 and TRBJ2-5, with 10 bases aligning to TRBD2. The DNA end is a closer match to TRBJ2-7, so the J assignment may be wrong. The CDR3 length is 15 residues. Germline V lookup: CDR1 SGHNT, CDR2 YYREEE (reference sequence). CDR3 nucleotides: TGTGCCAGCAGCTCCACTAGCGGGGTCTCCTACGAGCAGTACTTC. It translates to CASSSTSGVSYEQYF.

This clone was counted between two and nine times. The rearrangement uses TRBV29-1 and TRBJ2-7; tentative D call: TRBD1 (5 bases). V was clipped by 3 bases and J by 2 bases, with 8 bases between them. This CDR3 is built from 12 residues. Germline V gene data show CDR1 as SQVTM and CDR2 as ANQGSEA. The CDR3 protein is CSVDDSAYEQYF. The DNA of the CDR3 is TGCAGCGTTGATGACAGCGCCTACGAGCAGTACTTC.

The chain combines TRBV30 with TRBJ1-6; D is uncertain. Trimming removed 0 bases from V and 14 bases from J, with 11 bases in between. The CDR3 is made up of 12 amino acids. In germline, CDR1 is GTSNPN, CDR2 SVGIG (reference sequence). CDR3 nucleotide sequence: TGTGCCTGGAGTGTTTCGACGGTCACCCTCCACTTT. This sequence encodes CAWSVSTVTLHF.

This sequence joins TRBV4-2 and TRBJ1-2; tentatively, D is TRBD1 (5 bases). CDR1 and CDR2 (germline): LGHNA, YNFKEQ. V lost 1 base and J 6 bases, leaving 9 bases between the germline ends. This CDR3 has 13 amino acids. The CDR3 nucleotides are TGTGCCAGCAGCCAAGGTCAGGGAAATGGCTACACCTTC. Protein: CASSQGQGNGYTF.